What follows are 25 T cell receptor beta chains derived from one specimen sequenced in a study of Graves' ophthalmopathy and Graves' hyperthyroidism. RNA transcripts served as template for amplifying TCR beta CDR3 sequences. HTBI primers were employed in first-round RT-PCR, then a second-round multiplex PCR followed. From the multiplex PCR reads, TCRdb called clonotypes with MiXCR, one entry per CDR3 protein. Among over a million distinct CDR3 sequences listed, about 38% were seen once. Sequenced material: peripheral blood or thyroid tissue (not recorded which). All receptors derive from an adult man with Graves' hyperthyroidism.

There are many counts of this clonotype. The J gene is TRBJ1-1, the V gene TRBV20-1; D gene unclear. Looked up from germline, CDR1 is DFQATT and CDR2 is SNEGSKA (reference sequence). Trimming left V 1 base short and J 0 bases short, with 9 bases between. This CDR3 spans 14 amino acids. CDR3 in amino acids: CSARVGSLNTEAFF. The CDR3 DNA follows: TGCAGTGCTAGAGTCGGCAGCCTGAACACTGAAGCTTTCTTT.

The J gene is TRBJ1-6, the V gene TRBV7-9, with TRBD1 matching 8 bases. V trimming: 5 bases; J trimming: 7 bases; junction bases outside the gene matches: 10. The germline V gene encodes CDR1 SEHNR and CDR2 FQNEAQ (reference sequence). This CDR3 has 16 amino acids. DNA for the CDR3: TGTGCCAGCAGCCTTATGACAGGGGCTTCGAATTCACCCCTCCACTTT. As protein: CASSLMTGASNSPLHF.

The rearrangement links TRBV10-3 to TRBJ2-3, with D possibly matching TRBD2 (6 bases). V was clipped by 4 bases and J by 5 bases, with 16 bases between them. The CDR3 sequence is 15 residues long. Germline CDR1 reads ENHRY; CDR2 reads SYGVKD. In DNA form, the CDR3 reads TGTGCCATCAGTGGGGAGGAGAGATGGGGAGATACGCAGTATTTT. This codes for CAISGEERWGDTQYF.

A note on this clonotype: This may be a read error: a much more frequent sequence differs by one nucleotide. Because it lacks the conserved phenylalanine or tryptophan at the end, this CDR3 is likely a read error. The chain carries TRBV19 and TRBJ1-6, with a tentative D call TRBD1 (6 bases). Trimming shortened V by 5 bases and J by 1 base, and 9 bases separated the two germline ends. The CDR3 consists of 15 residues. The germline CDR1 and CDR2 sequences are LNHDA and SQIVND (reference sequence). CDR3 amino acids: CASSEGDSYNSPLHL. CDR3 DNA sequence: TGTGCCAGTAGTGAGGGGGATTCCTATAATTCACCCCTCCACCTT.

The V call is TRBV28, the J call TRBJ2-2; TRBD1 agrees at 10 bases. Germline assignment: CDR1 MDHEN and CDR2 SYDVKM. V lost 3 bases and J lost 5; bases outside the gene matches: 15. The CDR3 is made up of 19 amino acids. The CDR3 coding sequence is TGTGCCAGCAGTTTCCCCGGGCTGGGACAGGGGAAGGGAACCGGGGAGCTGTTTTTT. It yields the protein CASSFPGLGQGKGTGELFF.

This clonotype was seen at least ten times. The chain uses TRBV7-2 and TRBJ1-6, with D hard to call. The germline V and J ends were trimmed by 3 bases and 7 bases, with 10 bases remaining between them. This CDR3 spans 14 amino acids. Germline CDR1 SGHTA, CDR2 FQGNSA. The CDR3 is CASSLVGTNSPLHF. In nucleotides, the CDR3 is TGTGCCAGCAGCTTGGTTGGCACCAATTCACCCCTCCACTTT.

A few counts support this clonotype. The chain couples TRBV6-5 to TRBJ2-7, with a weak D call TRBD2 (6 bases). V was cut by 0 bases and J by 5 bases, with 14 bases left in between. The CDR3 is 15 residues long. Germline CDR1 reads MNHEY; CDR2 reads SVGAGI. The CDR3 DNA sequence: TGTGCCAGCAGTTACTCTGAGGCGGGGAGAGACGAGCAGTACTTC. Amino acids: CASSYSEAGRDEQYF.

This rearrangement joins TRBV7-3 to TRBJ2-5, with D tentatively TRBD2 (6 bases). Germline-derived CDR1 and CDR2 are SGHTA and FQGTGA. The CDR3 is 13 residues long. Trimming removed 5 bases at V and 6 bases at J, with 13 bases between. In DNA form, the CDR3 reads TGTGCCAGCAGCCCAGACGGGGGAAAGACCCAGTACTTC. Amino acid sequence: CASSPDGGKTQYF.

The chain carries TRBV3-1 and TRBJ1-1; 12 bases fit TRBD1. Germline CDR1 and CDR2: LGHDT and YNNKEL (reference sequence). The CDR3 consists of 17 residues. V lost 4 bases and J lost 0; bases outside the gene matches: 6. In DNA, the CDR3 is TGTGCCAGCAGCCCCGTCGGGACAGGGGGCATGAACACTGAAGCTTTCTTT. It is translated as CASSPVGTGGMNTEAFF.

In regard to this clonotype: A much larger clone lies one base from this, so it may be a read error. The gene calls are TRBV12-3 or TRBV12-4 and TRBJ1-5; tentatively, D is TRBD1 (6 bases). The V end was cut by 7 bases, the J end by 3 bases, with 16 bases between. The CDR3 runs 15 residues. Here the CDR3 DNA reads TGTGCCAGCAATTCGTGGGCAGGGGCCAATCAGCCCCAGCATTTT. This encodes CASNSWAGANQPQHF.

This clonotype occurred a few times. The rearrangement joins TRBV7-8 to TRBJ1-3; a possible D gene is TRBD1 (6 bases). V lost 1 base and J lost 3, with 10 bases in between. The CDR3 sequence is 15 residues long. CDR1 SGHVS and CDR2 FQNEAQ come from the germline V gene. CDR3 bases: TGTGCCAGCAGCTTAGTAAAGGGGGGTGGAAACACCATATATTTT. This translates into CASSLVKGGGNTIYF.

V is TRBV20-1 and J is TRBJ2-7; 9 bases fit TRBD2. Germline V gene data show CDR1 as DFQATT and CDR2 as SNEGSKA (reference sequence). The ends lost 5 bases at V and 5 bases at J; junction bases unmatched: 7. The CDR3 consists of 13 residues. CDR3: CSAVRGGGDEQYF. CDR3 nucleotide sequence: TGCAGTGCTGTGCGGGGGGGAGGGGACGAGCAGTACTTC.

With regard to this clonotype: A much larger clone is a single base away; this may be a read error. CDR3 sequence reads: CASSRDFSSNTEAFF. CDR3 coding DNA: TGTGCCAGCAGCCGAGATTTCTCCTCGAACACTGAAGCTTTCTTT. This rearrangement joins TRBV14 to TRBJ1-1; no definite D call. Germline values: CDR1 SGHDN, CDR2 FVKESK. The length of the CDR3 is 15 residues. V lost 4 bases and J lost 1, with 13 bases in between.

This clonotype turned up a few times. The V and J genes are TRBV20-1 and TRBJ1-4; no definite D call. CDR3 length: 16 residues. The V end lost 0 bases, the J end lost 8 bases, and 19 bases lay between the germline ends. Germline V gene sequence: CDR1 DFQATT, CDR2 SNEGSKA (reference sequence). The CDR3 is CSARDNGDLGKEKLFF. The CDR3 DNA is TGCAGTGCTAGAGATAATGGCGATCTAGGAAAGGAAAAACTGTTTTTT.

Ten or more counts support this clonotype. This chain links TRBV15 with TRBJ2-5; 9 nucleotides match TRBD1. Germline V CDR1 and CDR2: LNHNV, YYDKDF (reference sequence). The CDR3 totals 18 residues. V gave up 3 bases and J gave up 4 bases; unmatched junction bases: 15. The CDR3 sequence is CATSSGREGTGIRETQYF. CDR3 nucleotide sequence: TGTGCCACCAGCAGTGGAAGGGAAGGGACAGGGATCCGAGAGACCCAGTACTTC.

At least ten counts were recorded for this clonotype. The V gene is TRBV7-2, the J gene TRBJ2-5; D gene unclear. Trimming took off 5 bases at V and 0 bases at J, with 13 bases between the two ends. The V gene's germline CDR1 is SGHTA and CDR2 FQGNSA. The length of the CDR3 is 15 residues. The CDR3 here is CASSPVSRDQETQYF. DNA for the CDR3: TGTGCCAGCAGCCCCGTCAGCCGGGACCAAGAGACCCAGTACTTC.

This clonotype has just a few counts. The conserved closing phenylalanine or tryptophan is absent in this CDR3, likely reflecting a read error. V usage is TRBV12-3 or TRBV12-4 and J usage is TRBJ1-1; D gene ambiguous. Trimming took off 0 bases at V and 0 bases at J, with 5 bases between the two ends. The CDR3 runs 14 residues. This chain's CDR3 is CASSLAALNTEAFS. CDR3 in DNA: TGTGCCAGCAGTTTAGCAGCTCTGAACACTGAAGCTTTCTCT.

This clonotype showed up many times. CDR3 protein: CASSSPGTGKTEAFF. The CDR3 region has the DNA TGCGCCAGCAGCTCCCCCGGGACAGGAAAGACTGAAGCTTTCTTT. The chain employs TRBV5-1 and TRBJ1-1, with 8 bases that match TRBD1. V lost 3 bases and J lost 5; bases outside the gene matches: 9. The CDR3 has 15 residues. CDR1 and CDR2 from the germline V gene are SGHRS and YFSETQ. Based on the CDR3 plus reference TRBV5-1 and TRBJ1-1, the full variable domain is KAGVTQTPRYLIKTRGQQVTLSCSPISGHRSVSWYQQTPGQGLQFLFEYFSETQRNKGNFPGRFSGRQFSNSRSEMNVSTLELGDSALYLCASSSPGTGKTEAFFGQGTRLTVV.

To note about this clonotype: Germline and junction disagree at one end, which may indicate a read error. J is TRBJ2-7 and V is TRBV29-1; 10 bases fit TRBD1. The germline V gene encodes CDR1 SQVTM and CDR2 ANQGSEA. The CDR3 is made up of 13 amino acids. The CDR3 nucleotides read TGCAGCTTGGGCGGGACAGGGGCGTACGTGCAGTACTTC. This codes for CSLGGTGAYVQYF.

This clonotype was counted between two and nine times. The chain recombines TRBV7-2 with TRBJ1-4; TRBD1 aligns across 7 bases. The trim removed 5 bases at V and 5 bases at J, leaving 5 bases unmatched. Germline CDR1 SGHTA, CDR2 FQGNSA. This CDR3 is built from 14 residues. CDR3 residues: CASSQGQPNEKLFF. DNA for the CDR3: TGTGCCAGCAGCCAGGGACAGCCGAATGAAAAACTGTTTTTT.

The chain has TRBV29-1 and TRBJ2-7; 13 nucleotides line up with TRBD2. The CDR3 spans 20 residues. The V and J ends lost 2 bases and 2 bases, in that order; junction bases with no gene match: 18. Germline V gene sequence: CDR1 SQVTM, CDR2 ANQGSEA. CDR3 protein: CSVETLTPGLAGVRPYEQYF. The CDR3 nucleotides are TGCAGCGTTGAAACCCTTACTCCCGGACTAGCGGGAGTTCGGCCCTACGAGCAGTACTTC.

The rearrangement links TRBV20-1 to TRBJ1-5; unclear D gene. The germline V and J ends were trimmed by 1 base and 5 bases, with 9 bases remaining between them. Germline V CDR1 and CDR2: DFQATT, SNEGSKA (reference sequence). This CDR3 has 13 amino acids. The CDR3 region has the DNA TGCAGTGCTAGAGTGGGCGGTTATCAGCCCCAGCATTTT. Protein sequence: CSARVGGYQPQHF.

This clonotype turned up a few times. The chain uses TRBV6-5 and TRBJ1-1, with D uncertain. This CDR3 is 12 amino acids long. Trimming cost V 9 bases and J 1 base, with 9 bases left between them. CDR1 is MNHEY and CDR2 is SVGAGI in the germline V gene. CDR3 in amino acids: CASEGGNTEAFF. The CDR3 bases are TGTGCCAGTGAGGGAGGGAACACTGAAGCTTTCTTT.

The rearrangement uses TRBV20-1 and TRBJ1-2; D unresolved. Trimming removed 6 bases at V and 0 bases at J, with 8 bases between. This CDR3 comprises 12 residues. Germline loops: CDR1 DFQATT, CDR2 SNEGSKA (reference sequence). The CDR3 DNA sequence: TGCAGTGCCACCGGGACTAACTATGGCTACACCTTC. Amino acid sequence: CSATGTNYGYTF.

This clonotype was observed a few times. J is TRBJ1-3 and V is TRBV7-9, with D possibly TRBD1 on 5 matching bases. The germline gives CDR1 SEHNR, CDR2 FQNEAQ (reference sequence). The CDR3 is 17 residues long. Deletions cut 1 base from V and 0 bases from J, with 13 bases between. The CDR3 region is CASSLEDSSFSGNTIYF. The DNA of the CDR3 is TGTGCCAGCAGCTTAGAAGACAGTTCTTTCTCTGGAAACACCATATATTTT.